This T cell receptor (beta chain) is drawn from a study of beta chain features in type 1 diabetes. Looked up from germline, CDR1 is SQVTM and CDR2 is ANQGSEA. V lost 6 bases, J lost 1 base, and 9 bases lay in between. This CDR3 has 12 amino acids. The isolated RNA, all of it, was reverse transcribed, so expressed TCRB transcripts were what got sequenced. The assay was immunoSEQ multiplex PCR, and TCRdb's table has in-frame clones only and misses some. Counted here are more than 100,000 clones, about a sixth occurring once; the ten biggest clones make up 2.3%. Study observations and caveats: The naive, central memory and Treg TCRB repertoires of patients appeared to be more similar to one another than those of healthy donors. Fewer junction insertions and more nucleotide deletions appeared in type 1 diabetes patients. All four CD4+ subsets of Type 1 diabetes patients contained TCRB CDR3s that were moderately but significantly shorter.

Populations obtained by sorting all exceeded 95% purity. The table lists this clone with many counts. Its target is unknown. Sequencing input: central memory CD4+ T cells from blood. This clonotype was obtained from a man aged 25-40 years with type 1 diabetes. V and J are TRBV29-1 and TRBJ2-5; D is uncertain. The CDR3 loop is CSVAESQETQYF. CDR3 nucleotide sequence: TGCAGCGTGGCCGAGTCCCAAGAGACCCAGTACTTC.